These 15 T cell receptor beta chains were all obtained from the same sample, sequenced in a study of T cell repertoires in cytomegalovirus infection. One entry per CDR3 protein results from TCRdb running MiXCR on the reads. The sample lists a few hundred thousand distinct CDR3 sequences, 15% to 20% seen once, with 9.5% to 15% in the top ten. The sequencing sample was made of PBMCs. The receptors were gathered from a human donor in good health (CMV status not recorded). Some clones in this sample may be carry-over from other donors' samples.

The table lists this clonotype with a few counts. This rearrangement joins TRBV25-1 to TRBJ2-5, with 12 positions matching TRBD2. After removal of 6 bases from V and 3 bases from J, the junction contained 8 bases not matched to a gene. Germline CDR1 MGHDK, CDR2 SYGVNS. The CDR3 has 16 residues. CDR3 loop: CASSLLASGGEETQYF. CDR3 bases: TGTGCCAGCAGCCTACTGGCTAGCGGGGGGGAAGAGACCCAGTACTTC.

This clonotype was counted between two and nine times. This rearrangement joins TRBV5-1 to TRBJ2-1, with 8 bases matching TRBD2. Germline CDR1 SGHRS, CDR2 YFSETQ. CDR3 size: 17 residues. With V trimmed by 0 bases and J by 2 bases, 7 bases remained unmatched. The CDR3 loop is CASSLDPGGSPYNEQFF. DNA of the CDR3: TGCGCCAGCAGCTTGGATCCGGGGGGGTCACCCTACAATGAGCAGTTCTTC.

The CDR3 loop reads CSARGLGGARYEQYF. CDR3 bases: TGCAGTGCTAGGGGGTTGGGGGGGGCCCGGTACGAGCAGTACTTC. This chain connects TRBV20-1 to TRBJ2-7; D perhaps matches TRBD2 (7 bases). This CDR3 is 15 amino acids long. Germline CDR1 is DFQATT and CDR2 is SNEGSKA (reference sequence). Between the trimmed V and J ends, which lost 3 bases and 4 bases, there was a span of 19 bases.

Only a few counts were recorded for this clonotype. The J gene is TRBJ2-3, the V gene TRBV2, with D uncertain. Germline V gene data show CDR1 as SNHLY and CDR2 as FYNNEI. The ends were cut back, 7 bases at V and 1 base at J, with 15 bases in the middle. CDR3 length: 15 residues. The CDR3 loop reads CASTEEEDGTDTQYF. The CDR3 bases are TGTGCCAGCACCGAAGAGGAAGACGGCACAGATACGCAGTATTTT.

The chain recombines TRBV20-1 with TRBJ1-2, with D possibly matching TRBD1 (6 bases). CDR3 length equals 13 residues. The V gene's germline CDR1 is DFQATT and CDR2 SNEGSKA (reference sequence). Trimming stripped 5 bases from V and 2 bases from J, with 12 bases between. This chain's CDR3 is CSAVPRGNYGYTF. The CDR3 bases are TGCAGTGCTGTTCCAAGGGGGAACTATGGCTACACCTTC.

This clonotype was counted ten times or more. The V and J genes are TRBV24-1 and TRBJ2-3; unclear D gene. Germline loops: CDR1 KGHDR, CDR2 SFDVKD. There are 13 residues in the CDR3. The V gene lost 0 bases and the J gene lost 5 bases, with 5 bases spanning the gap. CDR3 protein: CATSDLDRDTQYF. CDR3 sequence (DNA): TGTGCCACCAGTGATTTGGATAGAGATACGCAGTATTTT.

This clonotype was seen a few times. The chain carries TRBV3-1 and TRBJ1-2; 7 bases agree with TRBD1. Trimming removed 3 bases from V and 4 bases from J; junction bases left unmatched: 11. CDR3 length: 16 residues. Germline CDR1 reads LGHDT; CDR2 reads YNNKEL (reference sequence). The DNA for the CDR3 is TGTGCCAGCAGCCATAGCTTCACAGGGGTAATCTATGGCTACACCTTC. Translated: CASSHSFTGVIYGYTF. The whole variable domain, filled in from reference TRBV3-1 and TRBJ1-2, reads DTAVSQTPKYLVTQMGNDKSIKCEQNLGHDTMYWYKQDSKKFLKIMFSYNNKELIINETVPNRFSPKSPDKAHLNLHINSLELGDSAVYFCASSHSFTGVIYGYTFGSGTRLTVV.

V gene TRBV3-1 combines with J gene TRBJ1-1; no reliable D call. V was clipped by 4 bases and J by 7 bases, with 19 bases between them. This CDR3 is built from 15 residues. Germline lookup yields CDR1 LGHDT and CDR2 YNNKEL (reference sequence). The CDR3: CASSLDYTGIFEAFF. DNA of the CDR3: TGTGCCAGCAGCCTTGATTATACCGGGATTTTTGAAGCTTTCTTT.

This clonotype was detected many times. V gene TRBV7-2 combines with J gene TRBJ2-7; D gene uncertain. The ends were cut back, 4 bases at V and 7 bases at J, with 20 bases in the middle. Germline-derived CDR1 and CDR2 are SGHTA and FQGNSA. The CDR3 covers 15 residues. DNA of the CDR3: TGTGCCAGCAGCTCTCCAGATTTGGGGTTAGAGGAGCAGTACTTC. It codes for CASSSPDLGLEEQYF.

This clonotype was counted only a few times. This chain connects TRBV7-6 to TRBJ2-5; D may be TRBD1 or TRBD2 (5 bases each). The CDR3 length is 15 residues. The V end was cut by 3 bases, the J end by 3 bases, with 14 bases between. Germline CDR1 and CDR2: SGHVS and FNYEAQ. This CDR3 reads CASSFPRQGEETQYF. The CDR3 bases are TGTGCCAGCAGCTTCCCCAGGCAGGGAGAAGAGACCCAGTACTTC.

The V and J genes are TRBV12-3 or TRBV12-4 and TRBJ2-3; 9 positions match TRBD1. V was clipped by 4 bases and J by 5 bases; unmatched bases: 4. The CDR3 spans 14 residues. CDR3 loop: CASSSGTGKDTQYF. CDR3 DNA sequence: TGTGCCAGCAGTTCGGGGACAGGGAAAGATACGCAGTATTTT.

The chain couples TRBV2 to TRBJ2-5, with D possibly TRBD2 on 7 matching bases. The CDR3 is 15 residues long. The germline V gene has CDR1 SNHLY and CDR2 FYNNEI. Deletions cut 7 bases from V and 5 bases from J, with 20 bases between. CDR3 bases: TGTGCCAGCAATGGGGGGGCCAGTACCCTGGAGACCCAGTACTTC. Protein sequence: CASNGGASTLETQYF.

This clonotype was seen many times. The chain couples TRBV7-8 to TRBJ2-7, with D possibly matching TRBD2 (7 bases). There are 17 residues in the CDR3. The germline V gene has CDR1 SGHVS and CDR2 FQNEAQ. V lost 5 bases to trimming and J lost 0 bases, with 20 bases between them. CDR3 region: CASSHYGRGGSSYEQYF. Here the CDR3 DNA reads TGTGCCAGCAGCCACTATGGTAGGGGGGGTAGCTCCTACGAGCAGTACTTC.

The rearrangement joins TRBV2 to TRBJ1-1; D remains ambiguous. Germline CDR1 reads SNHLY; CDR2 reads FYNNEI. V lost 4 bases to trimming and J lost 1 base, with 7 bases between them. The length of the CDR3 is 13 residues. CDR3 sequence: CASSAEANTEAFF. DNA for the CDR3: TGTGCCAGCAGTGCGGAGGCGAACACTGAAGCTTTCTTT.

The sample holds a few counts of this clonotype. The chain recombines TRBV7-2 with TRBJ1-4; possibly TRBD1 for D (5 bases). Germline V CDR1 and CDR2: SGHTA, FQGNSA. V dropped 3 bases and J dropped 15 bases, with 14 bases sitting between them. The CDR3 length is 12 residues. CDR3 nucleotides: TGTGCCAGCAGCTTCGCCGGGACTCCCATGTTTTTT. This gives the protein CASSFAGTPMFF.